The T cell receptor (beta chain) described here comes from a study of shared clonotypes between healthy human individuals. Trimming removed 4 bases at V and 5 bases at J, with 12 bases between. CDR1 and CDR2 from the germline V gene are SGHDT and YYEEEE. The CDR3 runs to 13 residues. The method was immunoSEQ multiplex PCR; TCRdb's version includes in-frame clones alone and lacks a portion of them. The repertoire consists of 2,100,000 or so clones, with approximately 94% occurring once and the leading ten covering approximately 0.13%. The sample was naive CD4+ T cells sorted from blood. Stated subset: CD45RA+ positively selected. The TCR was taken from a man younger than 35 in good health. This chain uses TRBV5-6 with TRBJ1-2; D is uncertain. This chain's CDR3 is CASSPGSLYGYTF. The DNA of the CDR3 is TGTGCCAGCAGCCCCGGGAGCCTATATGGCTACACCTTC.